This T cell receptor (beta chain) was sequenced during a study of identifying expanded T cells in peripheral blood. Some clones are missing from TCRdb's copy, which holds only in-frame ones; the method was immunoSEQ multiplex PCR. This sample has tens of thousands of clones; 84% occur once, and the top ten carry about 17%. No infections or other immune events were documented during collection. This CDR3 is 15 amino acids long. The V and J ends lost 3 bases and 3 bases, in that order; junction bases with no gene match: 3. The germline gives CDR1 SGHRS, CDR2 YFSETQ. This sequence was found in a person between 18 and 75 years old in good health. V is TRBV5-1 and J is TRBJ2-7; 13 bases are a match to TRBD2. Sequenced: blood. CDR3 sequence (DNA): TGCGCCAGCAGCTCCGGGACTAGCGGGAACTACGAGCAGTACTTC. Its protein product is CASSSGTSGNYEQYF.